The 7 T cell receptor beta chains presented below share a single source sample, sequenced in a study of blood T cell repertoires in COVID-19. Measured with immunoSEQ multiplex PCR; TCRdb has only the in-frame clones, and not every one. The data show 120,000 or so clones, approximately 71% seen once. Material for sequencing was peripheral blood. The source is a woman in her sixties or seventies with acute or convalescent COVID-19.

V and J are TRBV5-4 and TRBJ1-1; D call uncertain. The ends were cut back, 0 bases at V and 1 base at J, with 7 bases in the middle. The CDR3 spans 14 residues. Per germline, CDR1 SGHNT and CDR2 YYREEE (reference sequence). The CDR3 here is CASSLGTRNTEAFF. The CDR3 DNA sequence: TGTGCCAGCAGCTTGGGCACCAGGAACACTGAAGCTTTCTTT. The entire variable domain, with the rest obtained from reference TRBV5-4 and TRBJ1-1, is as follows: ETGVTQSPTHLIKTRGQQVTLRCSSQSGHNTVSWYQQALGQGPQFIFQYYREEENGRGNFPPRFSGLQFPNYSSELNVNALELDDSALYLCASSLGTRNTEAFFGQGTRLTVV.

The sample holds a few counts of this clone. J is TRBJ1-3 and V is TRBV20-1, with 10 bases lining up with TRBD1. Germline V CDR1 and CDR2: DFQATT, SNEGSKA (reference sequence). Losses at the gene ends were 4 bases for V and 2 bases for J; bases not matched to a gene: 8. This CDR3 spans 16 amino acids. This chain's CDR3 is CSATDRDRGAGNTIYF. The CDR3 DNA reads as TGCAGTGCTACTGACCGGGACAGGGGTGCTGGAAACACCATATATTTT.

The chain employs TRBV12-3 or TRBV12-4 and TRBJ1-6; D call uncertain. The CDR3 extends over 13 amino acids. The V and J ends lost 3 bases and 7 bases respectively, with 7 bases between them. CDR3 sequence reads: CASSLSRNSPLHF. The CDR3 DNA sequence: TGTGCCAGCAGTTTGAGTCGCAATTCACCCCTCCACTTT.

This clone turned up a few times. The rearrangement links TRBV4-1 to TRBJ2-4, with TRBD2 identical over 7 bases. Germline trimming cut 2 bases from V and 1 base from J; bases unmatched to any gene: 5. Germline V gives CDR1 MGHRA, CDR2 YSYEKL. The CDR3 loop spans 16 amino acids. CDR3 region: CASSQSSGVAKNIQYF. Written as DNA, the CDR3 is TGCGCCAGCAGCCAATCCAGCGGGGTTGCCAAAAACATTCAGTACTTC.

This clone was detected once. The CDR3 here is CASSRGRPSYNEQFF. CDR3 nucleotide sequence: TGTGCCAGCAGTCGGGGGAGACCCTCCTACAATGAGCAGTTCTTC. The gene calls are TRBV6-5 and TRBJ2-1, with D perhaps matching TRBD2 (6 bases). CDR3 length: 15 amino acids. CDR1 and CDR2 (germline): MNHEY, SVGAGI. V was shortened by 5 bases and J by 0 bases, with 11 bases between the two germline ends.

This sequence joins TRBV7-3 and TRBJ2-1, with 8 bases lining up with TRBD1. This CDR3 is 13 amino acids long. Trimming took 4 bases from V and 8 from J; bases not matched to a gene: 4. Per the germline V gene, CDR1 is SGHTA and CDR2 is FQGTGA. CDR3 in amino acids: CASSWTGRDEQFF. The CDR3 nucleotides are TGTGCCAGCAGCTGGACAGGGAGAGATGAGCAGTTCTTC.

The V call is TRBV7-2, the J call TRBJ2-7, with 7 nucleotides matching TRBD2. The germline CDR1 and CDR2 sequences are SGHTA and FQGNSA. V shed 5 bases, J shed 6 bases, and the junction held 13 bases outside the gene matches. CDR3 length equals 15 residues. Here the CDR3 reads CASSPGRGGPTEQYF. CDR3 in DNA: TGTGCCAGCAGCCCTGGTAGGGGAGGGCCTACCGAGCAGTACTTC.